This section outlines one T cell receptor beta chain sequence together with its context. This clonotype was found a few times. It lacks a known antigen. No base-level quality is on record; no much larger clone is a single base apart. This sample is drawn from a study of T cells after yellow fever vaccination (dated by TCRdb to about 2019). Regarding the research as a whole: Libraries from fractions with low cell numbers were prepared with the SMART-Seq v4 Ultra Low Input RNA kit. To follow T-cell clones before and after both primary and booster YFV17D yellow fever vaccination, bulk TCR alpha and beta repertoires underwent longitudinal sequencing. Two healthy male donors, one aged 18 to 29 and one aged 30 to 39 years, were included in the cohort. Blood was collected at multiple timepoints before and after primary and secondary immunization, and bulk PBMC replicates and cell subsets were isolated.

The label giving this sample's treatment or condition can be read as: live attenuated yellow fever vaccine strain. At each blood-draw timepoint, two biological replicates of bulk PBMCs were collected. A standard Ficoll-Paque protocol was used to isolate PBMCs from peripheral blood. TriZol was used to extract RNA from bulk PBMCs, CD4 and CD8 fractions, and dextramer-positive and dextramer-negative fractions. For sequencing, an Illumina NovaSeq 6000 was employed. TCR cDNA was made using 5'RACE template switching, a step that added a universal primer site and unique molecular identifiers. Priming of cDNA synthesis was performed from both the TCR alpha and TCR beta constant segments. Library amplification involved two PCR steps, and the second step added sample barcodes and sequencing adapters. Sequencing of the libraries was done on either Illumina HiSeq 2500 (2x100 bp) or NovaSeq (2x150 bp). The authors' analysis ran thus. MIGEC was used to demultiplex reads and collapse the reads into UMI consensus sequences, and MiXCR was used for V(D)J alignment. Vaccine-responding clonotypes were defined with edgeR using replicate PBMC samples, requiring FDR below 0.01 and a log2 fold change above 5 up to day 15. CD4 or CD8 identity was assigned to each bulk clonotype according to whether the clonotype was present at higher abundance in the sequenced CD4 repertoire or the sequenced CD8 repertoire. TCRdb handled the public reads itself, with Q25 trimming in fastp and clone calling in MiXCR, and kept productive beta chains. One record per CDR3 amino acid sequence lists the most common genes and DNA. The authors' filters were not applied to this entry. Within this sample are more than 200,000 distinct CDR3 sequences, with about 3.5% of them counted one time only. About 20% of the sample goes to the ten largest clones.

Points the paper makes about the study in general: Because abundant contaminating clonotypes from the bulk population could be contained in FACS-sorted repertoires, computational filtering was required. Compared with the primary T-cell response, the secondary T-cell response was faster but weaker, reaching its peak on day 5 rather than on day 15. After the booster, most of the clones that had expanded following primary vaccination were detected again (roughly 97% of CD4 and around 90% of CD8), which suggests that memory was broadly maintained. A small fraction of clonotypes showed up in both the CD4 and CD8 compartments, probably as a result of convergent recombination. Because only a couple of donors were included in the study, the extent to which the findings can be generalized is limited.

The source is a man younger than 30 who received the YFV17D yellow fever vaccine. The sample consisted of PBMCs, taken 15 days after the yellow fever booster vaccination.

CDR3 protein: CAWIIGSPGGRGYTF. The nucleotide sequence reads as follows: TGTGCCTGGATCATAGGTAGTCCGGGGGGACGTGGCTACACCTTC. The sequence links TRBV30 to TRBJ1-2, with TRBD1 perhaps the D gene, on 5 matching bases. The CDR3, from cysteine to phenylalanine, totals 15 residues. The entry retains the CDR3 DNA only, 45 bases that are in frame from base 1. V is reduced by 4 bases and J by 7 bases, leaving a spacing of 22 bases between them. The germline V gene (reference sequence) supplies CDR1 GTSNPN and CDR2 SVGIG.